A selection of T cell receptor beta chains follows, all from one sample in a study of T cells in Graves' hyperthyroidism and ophthalmopathy. TCRdb itself ran the multiplex PCR reads through MiXCR, one entry per CDR3 protein. The table lists roughly 400,000 distinct CDR3 sequences, 11% to 15% of them singletons. Sequencing was performed on blood. The origin of the receptors is a man aged 50-59 years with Graves' ophthalmopathy. CDR3s include the opening cysteine and the closing phenylalanine or tryptophan. The order of the fields is J gene, V gene, CDR3 protein.

j_call: TRBJ1-4
v_call: TRBV19
cdr3_aa: CASSTGQGWNEKLFF

j_call: TRBJ2-1
v_call: TRBV5-1
cdr3_aa: CASSSNIEAGGRGEQFF

j_call: TRBJ1-3
v_call: TRBV3-1
cdr3_aa: CASSQELRGSGNTIYF

j_call: TRBJ2-5
v_call: TRBV20-1
cdr3_aa: CSARGPGQGGGVETQYF

j_call: TRBJ2-1
v_call: TRBV5-1
cdr3_aa: CASSSGRGTFSYNEQFF

j_call: TRBJ2-2
v_call: TRBV3-1
cdr3_aa: CASSQAGGQLNTGELFF

j_call: TRBJ2-2
v_call: TRBV6-2/TRBV6-3
cdr3_aa: CASRRSGGVVGELFF

j_call: TRBJ2-2
v_call: TRBV7-3
cdr3_aa: CASSEITENTGELFF

j_call: TRBJ2-1
v_call: TRBV11-3
cdr3_aa: CASSQPGLASYNEQFF

j_call: TRBJ1-1
v_call: TRBV18
cdr3_aa: CASSLEQGETAEAFF

j_call: TRBJ2-4
v_call: TRBV7-9
cdr3_aa: CASSSVQAGTKNIQYF

j_call: TRBJ1-2
v_call: TRBV5-5
cdr3_aa: CASGDRANYGYTF

j_call: TRBJ1-2
v_call: TRBV20-1
cdr3_aa: CSAGDREGYGYTF

j_call: TRBJ2-7
v_call: TRBV7-3
cdr3_aa: CASSRTSGRKGYEQYF

j_call: TRBJ1-4
v_call: TRBV20-1
cdr3_aa: CSARDLRDSLYEKLFF

j_call: TRBJ2-1
v_call: TRBV28
cdr3_aa: CASSFDSGRSDEQFF

j_call: TRBJ1-4
v_call: TRBV18
cdr3_aa: CASSPPSERNEKLFF

j_call: TRBJ2-5
v_call: TRBV2
cdr3_aa: CASTAARGRQETQYF

j_call: TRBJ1-5
v_call: TRBV20-1
cdr3_aa: CSAKSPIGSNQPQHF

j_call: TRBJ2-1
v_call: TRBV20-1
cdr3_aa: CSASLASGNNEQFF

j_call: TRBJ2-2
v_call: TRBV29-1
cdr3_aa: CSVDPGGLGGELFF

j_call: TRBJ2-3
v_call: TRBV18
cdr3_aa: CASSQTSGGTDTQYF

j_call: TRBJ1-5
v_call: TRBV9
cdr3_aa: CASSVGDGAWQPQHF

j_call: TRBJ2-1
v_call: TRBV3-1
cdr3_aa: CASSQTGTGGHNEQFF

j_call: TRBJ1-4
v_call: TRBV7-9
cdr3_aa: CASSLGGQTNEKLFF

j_call: TRBJ2-7
v_call: TRBV5-6
cdr3_aa: CASSLAFGTLSSYEQYF

j_call: TRBJ1-3
v_call: TRBV3-1
cdr3_aa: CASSQGHAVVGNTIYF